One sample yielded the 10 T cell receptor beta chains listed below, sequenced in a study of OX40 agonist ivuxolimab in advanced cancers. The data were produced by immunoSEQ multiplex PCR, yet TCRdb's version contains in-frame clones alone and is incomplete. The sample contains approximately 41,000 clones, 80% to 90% of which appear only once. The starting material was CD4+ or CD8+ T cells sorted from blood, obtained in a trial of the OX40 agonist ivuxolimab. The source of these receptors is an adult with an advanced solid tumor such as melanoma, head and neck, liver or kidney cancer.

The gene calls are TRBV6-6 and TRBJ1-1; maybe TRBD1 (5 bases). V lost 8 bases and J 0 bases, leaving 13 bases between the germline ends. Germline CDR1 and CDR2: MNHNY and SVGAGI (reference sequence). This CDR3 contains 14 residues. The CDR3 region is CASSPGNMNTEAFF. CDR3 DNA: TGTGCCAGCTCACCAGGGAACATGAACACTGAAGCTTTCTTT.

The chain combines TRBV4-3 with TRBJ1-4; no clear D gene. V lost 3 bases to trimming and J lost 0 bases, with 11 bases between them. Per the germline V gene, CDR1 is LGHNA and CDR2 is YSLEER. The CDR3 covers 16 residues. DNA for the CDR3: TGCGCCAGCAGCCATCGAAGACCGTCAACTAATGAAAAACTGTTTTTT. The encoded protein is CASSHRRPSTNEKLFF.

This chain joins TRBV5-4 and TRBJ1-3; maybe TRBD1 (5 bases). The length of the CDR3 is 15 residues. Trimming left V 4 bases short and J 5 bases short, with 16 bases between. Germline CDR1 is SGHNT and CDR2 is YYREEE (reference sequence). The CDR3: CASSAREEGRNTIYF. Written as DNA, the CDR3 is TGTGCCAGCAGCGCCAGGGAGGAAGGTAGAAACACCATATATTTT.

The chain combines TRBV4-2 with TRBJ2-5; D is tentatively TRBD1 or TRBD2 (6 bases each). V gave up 4 bases and J gave up 7 bases, with 13 bases separating them. The V gene's germline CDR1 is LGHNA and CDR2 YNFKEQ. CDR3 length: 13 residues. The CDR3 bases are TGTGCCAGCAGCCCCGACAGGAGGGTGACCCAGTACTTC. Protein product: CASSPDRRVTQYF.

The chain is built from TRBV30 and TRBJ1-5; D unresolved. This CDR3 spans 13 amino acids. V lost 2 bases and J lost 6, with 11 bases in between. Germline CDR1 GTSNPN, CDR2 SVGIG (reference sequence). The CDR3 sequence is CAWSTVKGQPQHF. CDR3 sequence (DNA): TGTGCCTGGAGTACAGTGAAGGGTCAGCCCCAGCATTTT.

In its sample, this clone ranks as medium-sized (0.01 to 0.1%). This chain uses TRBV4-2 with TRBJ1-4, with 9 bases fitting TRBD1. Germline V gene lookup returns CDR1 LGHNA and CDR2 YNFKEQ. V shed 5 bases, J shed 3 bases, and the junction held 1 base outside the gene matches. This CDR3 spans 14 amino acids. The CDR3 sequence: CASSRTGANEKLFF. For the CDR3, the DNA is TGTGCCAGCAGCAGGACAGGGGCTAATGAAAAACTGTTTTTT.

The genes are TRBV6-1 and TRBJ2-7, with TRBD1 matching 7 bases. Germline-derived CDR1 and CDR2 are MNHNS and SASEGT. The junction had 15 bases not matched to a gene; V was cut back by 10 bases and J by 3 bases. CDR3 length: 15 residues. CDR3 bases: TGTGCCACAACAAGCTGGGGACAGTCTCTCTACGAGCAGTACTTC. It encodes CATTSWGQSLYEQYF.

There are a few counts of this clone. This chain connects TRBV6-1 to TRBJ2-3; 7 bases fit TRBD1. V lost 7 bases and J lost 3; bases outside the gene matches: 7. CDR1 MNHNS and CDR2 SASEGT come from the germline V gene. The CDR3 is 14 residues long. Here the CDR3 reads CASTWTGPTDTQYF. The CDR3 region has the DNA TGTGCCAGCACTTGGACAGGACCAACAGATACGCAGTATTTT.

The gene calls are TRBV5-1 and TRBJ2-6; D unclear. The CDR3 totals 15 residues. CDR1 is SGHRS, CDR2 YFSETQ, per germline. Trimming pared 4 bases from V and 0 bases from J, leaving 8 bases between. DNA of the CDR3: TGCGCCAGCAGCCCGGTCTTCTCTGGGGCCAACGTCCTGACTTTC. Translating gives CASSPVFSGANVLTF.

The gene calls are TRBV6-1 and TRBJ2-5; TRBD2 might be the D (7 bases). The ends were cut back, 6 bases at V and 7 bases at J, with 21 bases in the middle. This CDR3 is built from 15 residues. The V gene's germline CDR1 is MNHNS and CDR2 SASEGT. CDR3 nucleotide sequence: TGTGCCAGCAGGGGGGGGACACCGAACGTGGGGACCCAGTACTTC. Residues: CASRGGTPNVGTQYF.